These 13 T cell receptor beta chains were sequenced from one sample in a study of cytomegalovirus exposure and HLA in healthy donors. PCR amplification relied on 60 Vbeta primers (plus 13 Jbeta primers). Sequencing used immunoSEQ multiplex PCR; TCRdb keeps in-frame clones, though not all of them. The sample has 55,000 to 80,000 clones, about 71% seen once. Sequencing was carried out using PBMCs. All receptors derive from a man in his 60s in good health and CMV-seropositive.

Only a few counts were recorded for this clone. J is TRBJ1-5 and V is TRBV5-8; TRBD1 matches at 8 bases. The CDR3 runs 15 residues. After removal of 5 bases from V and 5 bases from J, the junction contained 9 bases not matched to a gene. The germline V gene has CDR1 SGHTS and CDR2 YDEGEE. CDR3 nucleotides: TGTGCCAGCAGTTTTGTCGGACAGGGCTATCAGCCCCAGCATTTT. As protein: CASSFVGQGYQPQHF.

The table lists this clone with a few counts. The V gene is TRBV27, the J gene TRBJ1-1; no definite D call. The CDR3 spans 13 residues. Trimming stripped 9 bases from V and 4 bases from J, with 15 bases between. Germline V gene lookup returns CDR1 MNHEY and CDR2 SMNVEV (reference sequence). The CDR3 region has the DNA TGTGCCAGTTGTTACGTCGCGGGCACTGAAGCTTTCTTT. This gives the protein CASCYVAGTEAFF.

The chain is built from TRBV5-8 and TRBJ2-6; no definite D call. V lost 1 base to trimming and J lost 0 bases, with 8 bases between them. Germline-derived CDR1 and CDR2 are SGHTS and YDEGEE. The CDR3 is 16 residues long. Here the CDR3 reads CASSLTVYSGANVLTF. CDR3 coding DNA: TGTGCCAGCAGCTTGACAGTCTACTCTGGGGCCAACGTCCTGACTTTC.

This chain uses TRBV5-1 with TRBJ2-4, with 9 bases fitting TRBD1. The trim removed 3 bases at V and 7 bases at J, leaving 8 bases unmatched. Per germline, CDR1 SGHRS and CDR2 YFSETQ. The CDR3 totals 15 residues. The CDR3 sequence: CASSSGGTGLNIQYF. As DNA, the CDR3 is TGCGCCAGCAGCTCAGGTGGGACAGGGCTCAACATTCAGTACTTC.

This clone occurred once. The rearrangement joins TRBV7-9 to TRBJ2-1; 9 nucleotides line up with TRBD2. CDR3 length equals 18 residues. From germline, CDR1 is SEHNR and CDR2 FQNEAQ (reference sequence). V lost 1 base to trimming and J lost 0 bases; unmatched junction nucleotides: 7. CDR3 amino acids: CASSLGGLASSSYNEQFF. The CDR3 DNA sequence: TGTGCCAGCAGCTTAGGTGGACTAGCGTCGAGCTCCTACAATGAGCAGTTCTTC.

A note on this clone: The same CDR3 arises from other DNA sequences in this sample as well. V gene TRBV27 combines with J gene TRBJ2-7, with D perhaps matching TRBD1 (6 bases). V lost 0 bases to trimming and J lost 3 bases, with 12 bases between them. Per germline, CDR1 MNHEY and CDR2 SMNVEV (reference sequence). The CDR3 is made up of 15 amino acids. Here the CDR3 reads CASSLSGGRNYEQYF. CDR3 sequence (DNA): TGTGCCAGCAGTTTATCAGGGGGTAGGAACTACGAGCAGTACTTC.

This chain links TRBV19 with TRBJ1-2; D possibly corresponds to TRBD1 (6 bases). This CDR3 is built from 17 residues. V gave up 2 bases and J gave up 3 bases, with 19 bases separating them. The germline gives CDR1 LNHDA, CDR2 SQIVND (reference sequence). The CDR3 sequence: CASSILGGVKADYGYTF. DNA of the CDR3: TGTGCCAGTAGTATACTAGGGGGAGTGAAGGCCGACTATGGCTACACCTTC.

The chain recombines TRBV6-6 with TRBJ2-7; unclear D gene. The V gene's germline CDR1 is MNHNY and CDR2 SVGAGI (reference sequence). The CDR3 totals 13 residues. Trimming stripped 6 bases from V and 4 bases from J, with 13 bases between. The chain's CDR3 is CASSPSTPYEQYF. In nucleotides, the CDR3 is TGTGCCAGCAGCCCGTCGACTCCTTACGAGCAGTACTTC.

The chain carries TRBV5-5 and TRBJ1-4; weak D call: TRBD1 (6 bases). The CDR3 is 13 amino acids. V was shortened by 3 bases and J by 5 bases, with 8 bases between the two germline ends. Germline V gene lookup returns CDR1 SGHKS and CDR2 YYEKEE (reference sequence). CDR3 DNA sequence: TGTGCCAGCAGCTACAGGGTCAATGAAAAACTGTTTTTT. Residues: CASSYRVNEKLFF.

CDR3 DNA sequence: TGTGCCATCAGTGGATGGGAGTATAGCACAGATACGCAGTATTTT. It specifies CAISGWEYSTDTQYF. The chain has TRBV10-3 and TRBJ2-3, with D possibly TRBD2 on 5 matching bases. The germline V gene encodes CDR1 ENHRY and CDR2 SYGVKD. The CDR3 consists of 15 residues. Trimming removed 4 bases from V and 0 bases from J, with 11 bases in between.

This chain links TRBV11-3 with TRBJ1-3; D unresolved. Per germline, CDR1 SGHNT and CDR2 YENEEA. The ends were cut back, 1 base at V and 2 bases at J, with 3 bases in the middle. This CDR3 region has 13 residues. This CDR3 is CASSLVTGNTIYF. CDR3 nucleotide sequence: TGTGCCAGCAGCTTAGTTACTGGAAACACCATATATTTT.

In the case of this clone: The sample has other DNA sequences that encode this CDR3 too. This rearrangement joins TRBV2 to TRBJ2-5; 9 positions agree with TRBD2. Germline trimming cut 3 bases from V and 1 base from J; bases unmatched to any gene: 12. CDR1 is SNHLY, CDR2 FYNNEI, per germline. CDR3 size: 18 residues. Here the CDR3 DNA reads TGTGCCAGCAGTGAGGGTCTAGCGGGGAACTGGGGCCAAGAGACCCAGTACTTC. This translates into CASSEGLAGNWGQETQYF.

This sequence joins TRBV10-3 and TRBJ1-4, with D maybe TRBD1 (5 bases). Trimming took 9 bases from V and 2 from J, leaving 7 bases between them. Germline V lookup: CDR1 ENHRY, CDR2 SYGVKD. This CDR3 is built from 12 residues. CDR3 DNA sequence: TGTGCCATAGGGGCTACTAATGAAAAACTGTTTTTT. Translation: CAIGATNEKLFF.